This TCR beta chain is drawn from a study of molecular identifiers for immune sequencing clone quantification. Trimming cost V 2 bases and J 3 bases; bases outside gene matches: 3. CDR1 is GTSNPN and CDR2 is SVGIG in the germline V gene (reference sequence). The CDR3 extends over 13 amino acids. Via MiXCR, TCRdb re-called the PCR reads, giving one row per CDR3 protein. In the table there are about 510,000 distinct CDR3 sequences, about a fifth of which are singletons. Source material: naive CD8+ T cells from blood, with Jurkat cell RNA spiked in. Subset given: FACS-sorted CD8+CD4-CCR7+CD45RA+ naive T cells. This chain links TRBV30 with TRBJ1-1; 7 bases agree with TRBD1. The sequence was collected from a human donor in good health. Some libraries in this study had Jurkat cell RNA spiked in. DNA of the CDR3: TGTGCCTGGAGTCAGGGGGATTACACTGAAGCTTTCTTT. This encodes CAWSQGDYTEAFF. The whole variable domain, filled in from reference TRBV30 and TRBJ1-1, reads SQTIHQWPATLVQPVGSPLSLECTVEGTSNPNLYWYRQAAGRGLQLLFYSVGIGQISSEVPQNLSASRPQDRQFILSSKKLLLSDSGFYLCAWSQGDYTEAFFGQGTRLTVV.